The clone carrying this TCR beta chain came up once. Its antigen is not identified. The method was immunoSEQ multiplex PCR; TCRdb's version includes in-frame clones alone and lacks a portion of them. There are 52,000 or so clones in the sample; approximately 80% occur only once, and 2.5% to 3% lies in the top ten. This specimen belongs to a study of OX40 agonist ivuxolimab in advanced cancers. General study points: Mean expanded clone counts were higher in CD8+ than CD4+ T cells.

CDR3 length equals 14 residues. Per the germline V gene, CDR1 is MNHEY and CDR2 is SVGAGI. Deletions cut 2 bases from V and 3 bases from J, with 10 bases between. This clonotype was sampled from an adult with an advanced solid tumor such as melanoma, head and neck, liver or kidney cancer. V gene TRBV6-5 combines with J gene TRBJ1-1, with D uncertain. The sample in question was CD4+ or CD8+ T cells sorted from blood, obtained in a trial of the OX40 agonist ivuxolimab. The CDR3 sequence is CASSYRRRDTEAFF. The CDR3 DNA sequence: TGTGCCAGCAGTTACCGTCGACGGGACACTGAAGCTTTCTTT.